Below, one T cell receptor (beta chain) is given with its context. Produced via immunoSEQ multiplex PCR; TCRdb's table is partial and in-frame only. The sample consists of approximately 120,000 clones, 90% of them appearing once. The record originates from a study of control samples from healthy donors and cancer patients. Sequencing was performed on blood. The TCR sequence derives from a human donor in good health. The donor label of this sample is uncertain.

CDR3 sequence reads: CASGQGEGTEAFF. The CDR3, as DNA: TGTGCCAGCGGGCAAGGGGAGGGCACTGAAGCTTTCTTT. This chain connects TRBV2 to TRBJ1-1; D might be TRBD1 (5 bases). Germline V CDR1 and CDR2: SNHLY, FYNNEI. The CDR3 extends over 13 amino acids. V was trimmed by 8 bases and J by 4 bases, leaving 14 bases between them.